Listed below are T cell receptor beta chains from one sample, sequenced in a study of blood T cell repertoires in COVID-19. The assay was immunoSEQ multiplex PCR, and TCRdb's table has in-frame clones only and misses some. This sample has 200,000 to 250,000 clones; 85% occur once, and the top ten carry around 0.97%. Sequenced: peripheral blood. The receptors here all came from a man in his forties or fifties with acute or convalescent COVID-19. Both conserved end residues are part of each CDR3. Each record gives: D gene, clone size, J gene, V gene, CDR3 protein, CDR3 DNA. D genes are given only for firm matches. Where a row states a size, it is once, few, many or the class of an expanded clone; other rows omit it.

D: -
size: -
J: TRBJ2-7
V: TRBV7-6
CDR3: CASSLEVAGSISYEQYF
DNA: TGTGCCAGCAGCTTAGAGGTTGCAGGGTCAATCTCCTACGAGCAGTACTTC

D: -
size: -
J: TRBJ1-1
V: TRBV4-1
CDR3: CASSQFPDTEAFF
DNA: TGCGCCAGCAGCCAATTTCCGGACACTGAAGCTTTCTTT

D: TRBD2
size: -
J: TRBJ2-2
V: TRBV6-1
CDR3: CASSEWLAGGTGELFF
DNA: TGTGCCAGCAGTGAATGGCTAGCGGGGGGAACGGGGGAGCTGTTTTTT

D: -
size: -
J: TRBJ1-2
V: TRBV30
CDR3: CAWSGGRARAYGYTF
DNA: TGTGCCTGGAGTGGGGGCAGGGCGAGAGCCTATGGCTACACCTTC

D: TRBD2
size: -
J: TRBJ2-5
V: TRBV30
CDR3: CAWSTSGGPWETQYF
DNA: TGTGCCTGGAGTACTAGCGGGGGGCCGTGGGAGACCCAGTACTTC

D: TRBD2
size: once
J: TRBJ2-5
V: TRBV6-4
CDR3: CASSPTAGGPGETQYF
DNA: TGTGCCAGCAGTCCCACGGCGGGGGGGCCGGGGGAGACCCAGTACTTC

D: -
size: -
J: TRBJ2-6
V: TRBV27
CDR3: CASSLRETGSGANVLTF
DNA: TGTGCCAGCAGTTTAAGGGAGACGGGCTCTGGGGCCAACGTCCTGACTTTC

D: TRBD1
size: -
J: TRBJ2-3
V: TRBV7-9
CDR3: CASSGLDRVTDTQYF
DNA: TGTGCCAGCAGCGGCCTGGACAGGGTCACAGATACGCAGTATTTT

D: TRBD2
size: -
J: TRBJ2-2
V: TRBV3-1/TRBV3-2
CDR3: CARPKRGGLVTGELFF
DNA: TGTGCCAGACCAAAGCGGGGGGGCCTCGTCACCGGGGAGCTGTTTTTT

D: TRBD2
size: -
J: TRBJ2-4
V: TRBV7-6
CDR3: CASSPDFLGGRNIQYF
DNA: TGTGCCAGCAGCCCCGATTTCTTGGGGGGGAGGAACATTCAGTACTTC

D: -
size: -
J: TRBJ2-2
V: TRBV6-4
CDR3: CASSDSRDTGELFF
DNA: TGTGCCAGCAGTGACTCGAGGGACACCGGGGAGCTGTTTTTT

D: TRBD2
size: -
J: TRBJ2-1
V: TRBV20-1
CDR3: CSASRPLAVNEQFF
DNA: TGCAGTGCTAGTCGGCCACTAGCGGTCAATGAGCAGTTCTTC

D: -
size: -
J: TRBJ1-1
V: TRBV3-1/TRBV3-2
CDR3: CASTYGVEAFF
DNA: TGTGCCAGCACCTACGGGGTTGAAGCTTTCTTT

D: TRBD1
size: -
J: TRBJ2-7
V: TRBV9
CDR3: CASSQTGGFYEQYF
DNA: TGTGCCAGCAGCCAGACAGGGGGATTCTACGAGCAGTACTTC

D: TRBD1
size: -
J: TRBJ1-5
V: TRBV7-9
CDR3: CASSPSRTGTGGNQPQHF
DNA: TGTGCCAGCAGCCCGTCGCGGACCGGGACAGGGGGCAATCAGCCCCAGCATTTT

D: -
size: -
J: TRBJ2-1
V: TRBV11-3
CDR3: CASSLRSGFNEQFF
DNA: TGTGCCAGCAGCTTACGTTCAGGGTTCAATGAGCAGTTCTTC

D: TRBD1
size: -
J: TRBJ1-1
V: TRBV6-5
CDR3: CASSHRGENTEAFF
DNA: TGTGCCAGCAGTCACAGGGGGGAGAACACTGAAGCTTTCTTT

D: TRBD1
size: few
J: TRBJ2-7
V: TRBV7-9
CDR3: CASSGSGTGGTLYEQYF
DNA: TGTGCCAGCAGCGGAAGTGGGACAGGGGGCACCCTCTACGAGCAGTACTTC

D: -
size: -
J: TRBJ2-1
V: TRBV5-1
CDR3: CASSLASQGGDEQFF
DNA: TGCGCCAGCAGCTTGGCTTCTCAGGGAGGCGATGAGCAGTTCTTC

D: -
size: -
J: TRBJ2-7
V: TRBV5-4
CDR3: CASTLRGEQYF
DNA: TGTGCCAGCACCCTCCGAGGGGAGCAGTACTTC

D: -
size: few
J: TRBJ2-3
V: TRBV5-4
CDR3: CASSPSSGASTDTQYF
DNA: TGTGCCAGCAGCCCCTCCTCCGGAGCTAGCACAGATACGCAGTATTTT

D: TRBD2
size: few
J: TRBJ2-3
V: TRBV19
CDR3: CASSIDAGGPVTDTQYF
DNA: TGTGCCAGTAGTATCGATGCGGGGGGGCCGGTAACAGATACGCAGTATTTT

D: -
size: -
J: TRBJ1-1
V: TRBV9
CDR3: CASSVSLGGTEAFF
DNA: TGTGCCAGCAGCGTCTCACTGGGGGGAACTGAAGCTTTCTTT

D: -
size: once
J: TRBJ2-1
V: TRBV7-9
CDR3: CASSSSISYNEQFF
DNA: TGTGCCAGCAGCTCCAGTATCTCCTACAATGAGCAGTTCTTC

D: TRBD1
size: -
J: TRBJ2-3
V: TRBV7-2
CDR3: CASSLTGGMADTQYF
DNA: TGTGCCAGCAGCTTAACAGGGGGCATGGCAGATACGCAGTATTTT

D: -
size: -
J: TRBJ2-5
V: TRBV30
CDR3: CAWSPSPETQYF
DNA: TGTGCCTGGAGTCCCTCCCCAGAGACCCAGTACTTC

D: TRBD1
size: -
J: TRBJ1-6
V: TRBV6-6
CDR3: CASSSPGQGFNSPLHF
DNA: TGTGCCAGCAGTTCCCCGGGACAGGGCTTTAATTCACCCCTCCACTTT

D: -
size: -
J: TRBJ2-6
V: TRBV6-5
CDR3: CASSLATTGANVLTF
DNA: TGTGCCAGCAGTTTAGCCACTACAGGGGCCAACGTCCTGACTTTC

D: -
size: once
J: TRBJ1-3
V: TRBV5-1
CDR3: CASSSEGSSGNTIYF
DNA: TGCGCCAGCAGCTCGGAGGGCTCCTCTGGAAACACCATATATTTT

D: -
size: -
J: TRBJ2-5
V: TRBV9
CDR3: CASSARLEVETQYF
DNA: TGTGCCAGCAGCGCTCGACTAGAGGTCGAGACCCAGTACTTC

D: -
size: -
J: TRBJ1-2
V: TRBV20-1
CDR3: CSASDGTHYGYTF
DNA: TGCAGTGCTAGTGATGGGACTCACTATGGCTACACCTTC

D: TRBD1
size: once
J: TRBJ2-5
V: TRBV15
CDR3: CATGTAQETQYF
DNA: TGTGCCACCGGGACAGCTCAAGAGACCCAGTACTTC

D: -
size: -
J: TRBJ2-5
V: TRBV28
CDR3: CASSLLQETQYF
DNA: TGTGCCAGCAGCCTTCTACAAGAGACCCAGTACTTC

D: -
size: -
J: TRBJ1-2
V: TRBV27
CDR3: CASSFGVNYGYTF
DNA: TGTGCCAGCAGTTTTGGAGTTAACTATGGCTACACCTTC

D: TRBD1
size: -
J: TRBJ1-2
V: TRBV6-6
CDR3: CASSSGQFNYGYTF
DNA: TGTGCCAGCAGTTCGGGACAGTTTAACTATGGCTACACCTTC